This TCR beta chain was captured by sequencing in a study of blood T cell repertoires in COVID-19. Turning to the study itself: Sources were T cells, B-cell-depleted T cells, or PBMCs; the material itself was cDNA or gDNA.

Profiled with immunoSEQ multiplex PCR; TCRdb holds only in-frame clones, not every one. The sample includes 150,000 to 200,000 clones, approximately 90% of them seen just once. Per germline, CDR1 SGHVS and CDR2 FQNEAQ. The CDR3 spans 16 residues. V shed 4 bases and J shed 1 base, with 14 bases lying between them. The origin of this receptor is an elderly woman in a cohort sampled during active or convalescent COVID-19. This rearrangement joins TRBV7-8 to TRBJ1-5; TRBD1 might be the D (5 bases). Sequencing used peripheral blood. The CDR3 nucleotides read TGTGCCAGCAGCTCCAGGGAGGTATTAAGCAATCAGCCCCAGCATTTT. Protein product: CASSSREVLSNQPQHF.